This record covers a single TCR beta chain. Its specificity is not known. With 0 bases removed from V and 9 bases from J, the gap between germline ends came to 3 bases. Germline loops: CDR1 LGHDT, CDR2 YNNKEL (reference sequence). The CDR3 loop spans 12 amino acids. The data originate from a study of T cell responses to AZD1222 COVID-19 vaccine. General observations from the study: Sampling that yielded the repertoires occurred only after the peak T cell response. Clonal diversity may have been underestimated in mostly white British donors. Of the AZD1222 recipients, only five to seven were seropositive at baseline.

Using immunoSEQ multiplex PCR, the repertoire was profiled, and TCRdb retains in-frame clones only, with some absent. The sample holds approximately 120,000 clones; roughly nine tenths are singletons and the top ten take over 8%. Sequenced material: peripheral blood, taken 28 days after the second AZD1222 dose. This receptor was identified in an adult who received the AZD1222 COVID-19 vaccine. The chain recombines TRBV3-1 (or the pseudogene TRBV3-2) with TRBJ1-6, with D unclear. The CDR3 loop is CASSQDSSPLHF. As DNA, the CDR3 is TGTGCCAGCAGCCAAGACAGTTCACCCCTCCACTTT.